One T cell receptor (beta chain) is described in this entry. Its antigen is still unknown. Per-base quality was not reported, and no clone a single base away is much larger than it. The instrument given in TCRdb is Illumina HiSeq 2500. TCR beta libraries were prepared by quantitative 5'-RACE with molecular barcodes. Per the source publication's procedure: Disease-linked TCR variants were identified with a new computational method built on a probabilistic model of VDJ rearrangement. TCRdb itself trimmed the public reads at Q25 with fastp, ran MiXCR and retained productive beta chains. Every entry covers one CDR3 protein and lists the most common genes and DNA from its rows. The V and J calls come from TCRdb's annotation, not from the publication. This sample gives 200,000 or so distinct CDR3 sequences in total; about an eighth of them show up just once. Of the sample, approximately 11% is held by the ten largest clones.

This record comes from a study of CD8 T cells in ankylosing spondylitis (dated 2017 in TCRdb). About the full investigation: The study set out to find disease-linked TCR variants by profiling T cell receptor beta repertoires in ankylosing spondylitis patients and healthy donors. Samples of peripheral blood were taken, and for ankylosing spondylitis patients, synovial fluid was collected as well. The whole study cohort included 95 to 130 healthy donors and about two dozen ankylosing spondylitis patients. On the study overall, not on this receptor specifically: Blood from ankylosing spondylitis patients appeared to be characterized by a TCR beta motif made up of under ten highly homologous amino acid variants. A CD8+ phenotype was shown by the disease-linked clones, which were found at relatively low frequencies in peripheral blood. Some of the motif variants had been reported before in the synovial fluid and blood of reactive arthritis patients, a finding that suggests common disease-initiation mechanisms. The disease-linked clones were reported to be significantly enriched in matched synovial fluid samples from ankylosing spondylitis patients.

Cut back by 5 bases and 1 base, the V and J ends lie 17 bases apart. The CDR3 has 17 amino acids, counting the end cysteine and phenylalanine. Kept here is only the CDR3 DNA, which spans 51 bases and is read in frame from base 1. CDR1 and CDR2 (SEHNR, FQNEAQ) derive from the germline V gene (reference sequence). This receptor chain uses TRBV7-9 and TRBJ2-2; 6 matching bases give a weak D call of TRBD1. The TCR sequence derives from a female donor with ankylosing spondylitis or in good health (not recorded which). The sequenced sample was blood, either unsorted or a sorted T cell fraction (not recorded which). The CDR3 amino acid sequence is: CASSVLNGTRNTGELFF. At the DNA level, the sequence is TGTGCCAGCAGCGTACTAAACGGGACACGGAACACCGGGGAGCTGTTTTTT.